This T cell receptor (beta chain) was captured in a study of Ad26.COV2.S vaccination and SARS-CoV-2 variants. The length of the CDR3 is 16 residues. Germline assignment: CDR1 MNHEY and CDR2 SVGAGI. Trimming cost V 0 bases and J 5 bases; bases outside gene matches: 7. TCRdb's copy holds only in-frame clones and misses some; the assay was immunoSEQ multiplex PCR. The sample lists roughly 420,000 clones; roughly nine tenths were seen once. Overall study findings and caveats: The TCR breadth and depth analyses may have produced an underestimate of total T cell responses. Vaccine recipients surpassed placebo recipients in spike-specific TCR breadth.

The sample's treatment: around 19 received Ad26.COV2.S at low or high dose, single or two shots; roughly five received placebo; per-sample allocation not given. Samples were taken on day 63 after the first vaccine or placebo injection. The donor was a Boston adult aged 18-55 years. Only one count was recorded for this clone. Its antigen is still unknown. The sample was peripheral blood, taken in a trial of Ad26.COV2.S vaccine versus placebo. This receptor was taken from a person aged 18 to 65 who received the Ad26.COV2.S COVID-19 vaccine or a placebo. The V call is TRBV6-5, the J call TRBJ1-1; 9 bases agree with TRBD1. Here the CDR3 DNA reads TGTGCCAGCAGTTACTCGATTGGGACAGGGAGGACTGAAGCTTTCTTT. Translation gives CASSYSIGTGRTEAFF.